This passage covers 20 T cell receptor beta chains from one sample sequenced in a study of T cells after yellow fever vaccination. TCRdb re-called the 5' RACE reads with MiXCR, one entry per CDR3 protein. Of about 400,000 distinct CDR3 sequences listed, over 5% are singletons. Material: PBMCs, obtained 5 days after the yellow fever booster vaccination. All receptors come from a man aged 25 to 40 who received the YFV17D yellow fever vaccine.

There are many counts of this clonotype. CDR3 DNA sequence: TGCGCCAGCAGCCAGCCAGATACGCAGTATTTT. This encodes CASSQPDTQYF. The chain carries TRBV10-2 and TRBJ2-3; D is uncertain. This CDR3 is built from 11 residues. The V end lost 6 bases, the J end lost 4 bases, and 5 bases lay between the germline ends. The germline gives CDR1 WSHSY, CDR2 SAAADI.

J is TRBJ1-1 and V is TRBV4-3; maybe TRBD1 (5 bases). Trimming removed 2 bases from V and 3 bases from J, with 16 bases in between. Germline-derived CDR1 and CDR2 are LGHNA and YSLEER. The CDR3 length is 16 residues. The CDR3 DNA is TGCGCCAGCAGCCAAACGTCCGGGACGGTTTACACTGAAGCTTTCTTT. Translating it yields CASSQTSGTVYTEAFF.

This clonotype was observed a few times. The chain links TRBV5-1 to TRBJ2-3; D not certain. Germline values: CDR1 SGHRS, CDR2 YFSETQ. The V gene lost 4 bases and the J gene lost 0 bases, with 9 bases spanning the gap. CDR3 size: 14 residues. The CDR3 sequence is CASSLPDSTDTQYF. The DNA of the CDR3 is TGCGCCAGCAGCCTCCCCGACAGCACAGATACGCAGTATTTT.

The chain uses TRBV4-3 and TRBJ1-1; D remains ambiguous. This CDR3 is built from 16 residues. Germline assignment: CDR1 LGHNA and CDR2 YSLEER. V lost 6 bases and J 1 base, leaving 18 bases between the germline ends. The CDR3 nucleotides read TGCGCCAGCAGTCAGGTGTCGGGTGGGCCGAACACTGAAGCTTTCTTT. The encoded protein is CASSQVSGGPNTEAFF.

The chain recombines TRBV20-1 with TRBJ2-1, with 8 bases identical to TRBD2. With V trimmed by 7 bases and J by 5 bases, 10 bases remained unmatched. This CDR3 is 14 amino acids long. CDR1 and CDR2 from the germline V gene are DFQATT and SNEGSKA (reference sequence). The CDR3 DNA is TGCAGTGGGGGACTGAGCGGGAGAAACAATGAGCAGTTCTTC. The encoded protein is CSGGLSGRNNEQFF.

This clonotype was seen ten or more times. The gene calls are TRBV29-1 and TRBJ2-1; TRBD1 matches 7 bases. Germline values: CDR1 SQVTM, CDR2 ANQGSEA. After removal of 4 bases from V and 3 bases from J, the junction contained 9 bases not matched to a gene. The CDR3 is 15 amino acids. The CDR3 sequence is CSVARTGTVYNEQFF. The CDR3 coding sequence is TGCAGCGTTGCCCGGACCGGGACAGTCTACAATGAGCAGTTCTTC.

The sample holds many counts of this clonotype. This chain uses TRBV11-3 with TRBJ2-2; TRBD1 is a possible D gene (6 bases). Germline V gene sequence: CDR1 SGHNT, CDR2 YENEEA. The length of the CDR3 is 18 residues. V lost 5 bases and J 4 bases, leaving 23 bases between the germline ends. CDR3 coding DNA: TGTGCCAGCAGCCCTCGAGTTGGGGGCCAAGGGGTCACCGGGGAGCTGTTTTTT. It yields the protein CASSPRVGGQGVTGELFF.

This clonotype was detected ten times or more. The chain links TRBV20-1 to TRBJ2-7; 7 bases agree with TRBD2. There are 13 residues in the CDR3. Germline V gene data show CDR1 as DFQATT and CDR2 as SNEGSKA (reference sequence). J gave up 4 bases and V 1 base, and 4 bases lay outside the gene matches. In DNA form, the CDR3 reads TGCAGTGCTAGAGGCGGGAGTGGTTACGAGCAGTACTTC. It encodes CSARGGSGYEQYF.

Comments on this clonotype: Sequence at one end of the junction differs from germline and may be a read error. The rearrangement uses TRBV3-1 and TRBJ2-1, with D perhaps assigned TRBD1 or TRBD2 (5 bases each). The CDR3 runs 17 residues. Germline values: CDR1 LGHDT, CDR2 YNNKEL (reference sequence). The CDR3 sequence is CATSQNPWGTSYNEQFF. The CDR3 coding sequence is TGTGCCACCAGCCAAAACCCTTGGGGGACCTCCTACAATGAGCAGTTCTTC.

This clonotype was observed a handful of times. The V gene is TRBV20-1, the J gene TRBJ2-1; the match to TRBD2 covers 10 bases. The trim removed 1 base at V and 3 bases at J, leaving 9 bases unmatched. Germline V CDR1 and CDR2: DFQATT, SNEGSKA (reference sequence). The CDR3 has 17 amino acids. CDR3 amino acids: CSARGVASGRVYNEQFF. The CDR3 bases are TGCAGTGCTAGAGGAGTAGCTAGCGGGAGAGTCTACAATGAGCAGTTCTTC.

Concerning this clonotype: A much larger clone differs by one base, so this may be a read error. The rearrangement links TRBV29-1 to TRBJ2-1, with TRBD2 identical over 9 bases. The CDR3 runs to 14 residues. Germline V gives CDR1 SQVTM, CDR2 ANQGSEA. CDR3: CSIDYSGSYNEQFF. Written as DNA, the CDR3 is TGCAGCATTGATTATAGCGGGAGCTACAATGAGCAGTTCTTC.

This clonotype was picked up a small number of times. This chain joins TRBV20-1 and TRBJ1-2; TRBD1 aligns across 10 bases. The CDR3 has 13 residues. CDR1 and CDR2 (germline): DFQATT, SNEGSKA (reference sequence). Trimming at V came to 5 bases and at J to 1 base, leaving 1 base not matched to a gene. CDR3: CSAGTGVNYGYTF. The CDR3 bases are TGCAGTGCTGGGACAGGGGTTAACTATGGCTACACCTTC.

This clonotype was observed many times. The V call is TRBV5-1, the J call TRBJ2-7; 9 nucleotides align to TRBD2. Germline CDR1 SGHRS, CDR2 YFSETQ. J was trimmed by 3 bases and V by 0 bases; bases with no gene match: 4. This CDR3 comprises 15 residues. As DNA, the CDR3 is TGCGCCAGCAGCTTGGGTGTAGCGGGGGACTACGAGCAGTACTTC. Translating gives CASSLGVAGDYEQYF.

This clonotype was picked up a small number of times. The chain combines TRBV21-1 with TRBJ2-2; TRBD1 reflects the table's D call only, with no check against the DNA. TRBV21-1 counts as a pseudogene. The CDR3 extends over 15 amino acids. The CDR3 nucleotides are TGTGCCAGCAGAGCGGACAGGGGAGGCACCGGGGAGCTGTTTTTT. It yields the protein CASRADRGGTGELFF.

The genes are TRBV20-1 and TRBJ2-3; 12 positions match TRBD2. The V gene's germline CDR1 is DFQATT and CDR2 SNEGSKA (reference sequence). The V gene end was trimmed by 6 bases and the J gene end by 0 bases; junction bases not matched to a gene: 4. The CDR3 runs to 15 residues. The CDR3 region is CSASGTSGSTDTQYF. The CDR3, as DNA: TGCAGTGCCTCCGGGACTAGCGGGAGCACAGATACGCAGTATTTT.

This clonotype was observed a few times. The CDR3 coding sequence is TGCGCCAGCAGCACAGGGGGCCCTAGCACAGATACGCAGTATTTT. Translated: CASSTGGPSTDTQYF. This rearrangement joins TRBV5-1 to TRBJ2-3; 9 bases are a match to TRBD1. V shed 4 bases, J shed 0 bases, and the junction held 3 bases outside the gene matches. The CDR3 has 15 amino acids. Germline lookup yields CDR1 SGHRS and CDR2 YFSETQ.

This clonotype has only a few counts. The V call is TRBV4-3, the J call TRBJ2-7, with 9 bases lining up with TRBD2. The CDR3 spans 16 residues. Germline V lookup: CDR1 LGHNA, CDR2 YSLEER. J gave up 3 bases and V 0 bases, and 6 bases lay outside the gene matches. The CDR3 region is CASSQDWDSGSYEQYF. In DNA, the CDR3 is TGCGCCAGCAGCCAAGATTGGGATAGCGGGAGCTACGAGCAGTACTTC.

This clonotype was counted at least ten times. The CDR3 sequence is CSARGGGLAGVNEQYF. The DNA for the CDR3 is TGCAGTGCTAGAGGCGGGGGGCTAGCGGGAGTAAACGAGCAGTACTTC. The gene calls are TRBV20-1 and TRBJ2-7, with TRBD2 matching 10 bases. This CDR3 has 16 amino acids. With 1 base clipped from V and 5 bases from J, the junction kept 11 bases outside the gene matches. The germline CDR1 and CDR2 sequences are DFQATT and SNEGSKA (reference sequence).

This clonotype has more than one count but fewer than ten. The V call is TRBV7-2, the J call TRBJ1-5; D gene unclear. The CDR3 is 13 amino acids. Germline loops: CDR1 SGHTA, CDR2 FQGNSA. The V gene lost 2 bases and the J gene lost 7 bases, with 9 bases spanning the gap. The CDR3 sequence is CASSLWERQPQHF. CDR3 coding DNA: TGTGCCAGCAGCTTATGGGAGAGGCAGCCCCAGCATTTT.

This clonotype turned up a few times. The chain combines TRBV6-6 with TRBJ1-2; D is undetermined. Per the germline V gene, CDR1 is MNHNY and CDR2 is SVGAGI (reference sequence). Deletions cut 0 bases from V and 7 bases from J, with 6 bases between. CDR3 length: 12 residues. CDR3 in amino acids: CASSYSEFGYTF. The DNA of the CDR3 is TGTGCCAGCAGTTACTCCGAGTTTGGCTACACCTTC.